The source of this TCR beta chain is a study of blood T cell repertoires in COVID-19. Study as a whole: The origin of the acute and convalescent COVID-19 samples was the United States, Italy and Spain. Sources were T cells, B-cell-depleted T cells, or PBMCs; the material itself was cDNA or gDNA.

Germline lookup yields CDR1 LNHNV and CDR2 YYDKDF (reference sequence). The CDR3 spans 20 residues. Trimming removed 3 bases from V and 2 bases from J; junction bases left unmatched: 13. In the study's own analysis: Estimates of nucleated cell counts were drawn from the amplification of reference gene primers. TCRdb's copy holds only in-frame clones and misses some; the assay was immunoSEQ multiplex PCR. V and J calls and clone size are those listed in that table; D and trimming were worked out from the DNA. The sample includes about 66,000 clones, about nine tenths of them seen just once. This TCR derives from a woman aged 65 to 85 with acute or convalescent COVID-19. Input material: peripheral blood. The chain recombines TRBV15 with TRBJ2-1, with TRBD2 identical over 13 bases. This CDR3 is CATSSPGTSGIKAPYNEQFF. The CDR3 DNA sequence: TGTGCCACCAGCAGTCCCGGGACTAGCGGGATTAAGGCCCCCTACAATGAGCAGTTCTTC.